Shown below are 5 T cell receptor beta chains from a single sample sequenced in a study of blood T cell repertoires in COVID-19. Measured with immunoSEQ multiplex PCR; TCRdb has only the in-frame clones, and not every one. The profile covers a few hundred thousand clones, with roughly 80% appearing a single time and 3.4% taken by the ten largest. The specimen was PBMCs or T cells enriched from blood (not recorded which). All receptors come from a man aged 45-65 years who had recovered from COVID-19.

CDR3 in amino acids: CAIAPGQGRDEQYF. The CDR3 DNA is TGTGCCATAGCACCGGGACAGGGCAGGGACGAGCAGTACTTC. The chain combines TRBV10-3 with TRBJ2-7; 9 nucleotides align to TRBD1. There are 14 residues in the CDR3. The germline CDR1 and CDR2 sequences are ENHRY and SYGVKD. V trimming: 9 bases; J trimming: 5 bases; junction bases outside the gene matches: 11.

The chain couples TRBV15 to TRBJ2-5; D gene ambiguous. Germline-derived CDR1 and CDR2 are LNHNV and YYDKDF (reference sequence). The V gene lost 6 bases and the J gene lost 1 base, with 6 bases spanning the gap. The length of the CDR3 is 12 residues. CDR3 nucleotide sequence: TGTGCCACCAGTTTAGTCCAAGAGACCCAGTACTTC. This encodes CATSLVQETQYF.

This clone was detected a few times. The chain employs TRBV27 and TRBJ2-7; the D gene is possibly TRBD2 (6 bases). The length of the CDR3 is 14 residues. The V end lost 2 bases, the J end lost 2 bases, and 10 bases lay between the germline ends. Per germline, CDR1 MNHEY and CDR2 SMNVEV (reference sequence). The CDR3 is CASSLAGTPYEQYF. The CDR3 bases are TGTGCCAGCAGTTTAGCGGGGACCCCCTACGAGCAGTACTTC.

The genes are TRBV5-6 and TRBJ1-2; 10 positions agree with TRBD1. Germline CDR1 reads SGHDT; CDR2 reads YYEEEE. V dropped 4 bases and J dropped 4; count of bases not matched to a gene: 10. The CDR3 is 16 amino acids. The CDR3 nucleotides are TGTGCCAGCAGCCCCGGACAGGGGGAGGTTGCCTATGGCTACACCTTC. It is translated as CASSPGQGEVAYGYTF. Looking up the rest from reference TRBV5-6 and TRBJ1-2 gives the full variable domain: DAGVTQSPTHLIKTRGQQVTLRCSPKSGHDTVSWYQQALGQGPQFIFQYYEEEERQRGNFPDRFSGHQFPNYSSELNVNALLLGDSALYLCASSPGQGEVAYGYTFGSGTRLTVV.

V and J are TRBV5-1 and TRBJ2-1, with 9 positions matching TRBD2. The trim removed 1 base at V and 9 bases at J, leaving 11 bases unmatched. The CDR3 sequence is 16 residues long. Germline loops: CDR1 SGHRS, CDR2 YFSETQ. For the CDR3, the DNA is TGCGCCAGCAGCTTGTTAGGCGGGGGGGATATGGGTGAGCAGTTCTTC. This translates into CASSLLGGGDMGEQFF.